The sequence of this T cell receptor (beta chain) was determined in a study of shared clonotypes between healthy human individuals. General study findings and limits: The small donor group covered limited genetic and exposure diversity. Relative to memory subsets, naive subsets generally showed larger estimated richness.

Concerning this clone itself: What it binds is not known.

Assay used: immunoSEQ multiplex PCR; TCRdb lists only in-frame clones, some missing. The sample carries a few million clones, over 90% recorded once. Material: naive CD4+ T cells from PBMCs. The subset is: CD45RA+ positively selected. The sequence was collected from a man between 18 and 35 years old in good health. Some clones in this sample may be carry-over from other donors' samples.

This CDR3 reads CASSQNRGRTYEQYF. The DNA of the CDR3 is TGTGCCAGCAGCCAAAACAGGGGGCGGACCTACGAGCAGTACTTC. The V gene is TRBV4-2, the J gene TRBJ2-7; TRBD1 matches at 9 bases. Germline V CDR1 and CDR2: LGHNA, YNFKEQ. Trimming at V came to 2 bases and at J to 2 bases, leaving 4 bases not matched to a gene. The CDR3 has 15 residues.